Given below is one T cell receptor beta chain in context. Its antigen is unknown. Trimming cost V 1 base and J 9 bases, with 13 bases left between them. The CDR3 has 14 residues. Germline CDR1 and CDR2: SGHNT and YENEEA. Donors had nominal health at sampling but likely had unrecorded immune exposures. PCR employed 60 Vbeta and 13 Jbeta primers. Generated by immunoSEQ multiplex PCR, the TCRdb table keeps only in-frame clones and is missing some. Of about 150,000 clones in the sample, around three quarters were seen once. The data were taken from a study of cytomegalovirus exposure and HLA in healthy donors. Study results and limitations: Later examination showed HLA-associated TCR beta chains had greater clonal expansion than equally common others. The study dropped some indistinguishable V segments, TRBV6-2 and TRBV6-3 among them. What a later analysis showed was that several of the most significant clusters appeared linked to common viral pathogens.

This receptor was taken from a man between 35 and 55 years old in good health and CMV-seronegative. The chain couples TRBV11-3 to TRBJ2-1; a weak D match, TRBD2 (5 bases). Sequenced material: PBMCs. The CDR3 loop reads CASSLVGRRTEQFF. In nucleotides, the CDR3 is TGTGCCAGCAGCTTAGTTGGTCGGAGGACTGAGCAGTTCTTC.